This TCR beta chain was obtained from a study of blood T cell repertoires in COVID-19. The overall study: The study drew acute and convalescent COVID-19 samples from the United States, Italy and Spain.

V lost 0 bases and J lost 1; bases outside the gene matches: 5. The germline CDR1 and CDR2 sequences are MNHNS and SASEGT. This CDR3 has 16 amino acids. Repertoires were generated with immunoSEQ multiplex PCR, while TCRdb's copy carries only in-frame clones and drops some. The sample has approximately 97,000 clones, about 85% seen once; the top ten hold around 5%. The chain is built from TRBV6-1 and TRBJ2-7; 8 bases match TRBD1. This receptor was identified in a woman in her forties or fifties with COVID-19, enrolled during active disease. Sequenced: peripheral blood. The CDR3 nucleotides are TGTGCCAGCAGTGAAGCGCTGGGACAGGCGTCCTACGAGCAGTACTTC. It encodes CASSEALGQASYEQYF.